These 15 T cell receptor beta chains were all obtained from the same sample, sequenced in a study of cytotoxic CD8 clonotypes in ibrutinib-treated CLL. The assay was immunoSEQ multiplex PCR, and TCRdb's table has in-frame clones only and misses some. The repertoire holds about 160,000 clones, around 84% seen once, with approximately 2% in the top ten. The specimen was PBMCs, collected after 12 months of ibrutinib treatment. Source of these receptors: a human donor with chronic lymphocytic leukemia.

The V gene is TRBV7-8, the J gene TRBJ2-7, with 7 bases identical to TRBD2. This CDR3 spans 16 amino acids. Germline assignment: CDR1 SGHVS and CDR2 FQNEAQ. V lost 1 base and J lost 2; bases outside the gene matches: 8. Here the CDR3 DNA reads TGTGCCAGCAGCTTAGGCGCGGGAGACAATGCCTACGAGCAGTACTTC. Protein product: CASSLGAGDNAYEQYF.

V and J are TRBV19 and TRBJ2-7, with 11 nucleotides matching TRBD1. With V trimmed by 7 bases and J by 3 bases, 5 bases remained unmatched. Germline V lookup: CDR1 LNHDA, CDR2 SQIVND (reference sequence). The CDR3 contains 14 residues. CDR3 protein: CASNGGQGVYEQYF. Written as DNA, the CDR3 is TGTGCCAGTAATGGGGGACAGGGGGTCTACGAGCAGTACTTC.

The chain carries TRBV6-1 and TRBJ1-1; D remains ambiguous. The germline V and J ends were trimmed by 4 bases and 1 base, with 10 bases remaining between them. CDR1 is MNHNS and CDR2 is SASEGT in the germline V gene. This CDR3 spans 14 amino acids. The CDR3, as DNA: TGTGCCAGCAGTGTTTTGGCAGGGAACACTGAAGCTTTCTTT. It codes for CASSVLAGNTEAFF.

This chain joins TRBV18 and TRBJ2-7, with 12 bases lining up with TRBD2. From germline, CDR1 is KGHSH and CDR2 LQKENI. CDR3 length: 15 amino acids. Unmatched junction bases numbered 4, after V lost 6 bases and J lost 1 base. For the CDR3, the DNA is TGTGCCAGCTCCCCGACTAGCGGGGGTTCCTACGAGCAGTACTTC. Translation gives CASSPTSGGSYEQYF.

This chain connects TRBV28 to TRBJ2-5; D perhaps matches TRBD2 (5 bases). The V gene's germline CDR1 is MDHEN and CDR2 SYDVKM. Between the trimmed V and J ends, which lost 7 bases and 2 bases, there was a span of 26 bases. The CDR3 runs to 18 residues. CDR3 DNA sequence: TGTGCCAGCACCCAAGGACGGAGGCTAGGACCCTTACAAGAGACCCAGTACTTC. It translates to CASTQGRRLGPLQETQYF.

This clone came up once. The chain combines TRBV11-2 with TRBJ1-4; D is undetermined. Germline lookup yields CDR1 SGHAT and CDR2 FQNNGV. There are 15 residues in the CDR3. The V gene lost 4 bases and the J gene lost 0 bases, with 9 bases spanning the gap. CDR3 DNA: TGTGCCAGCAGCTCGAACAGAGCAACTAATGAAAAACTGTTTTTT. As protein: CASSSNRATNEKLFF.

This clone was counted a single time. The rearrangement uses TRBV7-6 and TRBJ1-2, with 8 bases aligning to TRBD1. The germline V gene encodes CDR1 SGHVS and CDR2 FNYEAQ. The CDR3 is 16 residues long. After removal of 4 bases from V and 5 bases from J, the junction contained 12 bases not matched to a gene. CDR3 in DNA: TGTGCCAGCAGCTCCATCCGGGCAGGGGGCGCGTATGGCTACACCTTC. This sequence encodes CASSSIRAGGAYGYTF.

The CDR3 bases are TGTGCCACCAGCAGGGGATTTAGCTTAGGTTCCTACGAGCAGTACTTC. Translation: CATSRGFSLGSYEQYF. The genes are TRBV15 and TRBJ2-7; D remains ambiguous. The germline V gene encodes CDR1 LNHNV and CDR2 YYDKDF (reference sequence). The CDR3 is made up of 16 amino acids. V was shortened by 3 bases and J by 1 base, with 16 bases between the two germline ends.

V and J are TRBV6-1 and TRBJ1-2; D gene ambiguous. CDR1 is MNHNS, CDR2 SASEGT, per germline. With 3 bases removed from V and 3 bases from J, the gap between germline ends came to 8 bases. This CDR3 is 13 amino acids long. The CDR3 reads CASSDFGDYGYTF. The CDR3 bases are TGTGCCAGCAGTGATTTCGGGGACTATGGCTACACCTTC.

The chain recombines TRBV2 with TRBJ1-6; the match to TRBD1 covers 9 bases. Trimming at V came to 6 bases and at J to 7 bases, leaving 10 bases not matched to a gene. The CDR3 covers 16 residues. Germline V gives CDR1 SNHLY, CDR2 FYNNEI. The CDR3 spells CASRESSGQGNSPLHF. The CDR3 region has the DNA TGTGCCAGCAGAGAGAGTTCGGGACAGGGAAATTCACCCCTCCACTTT.

This rearrangement joins TRBV2 to TRBJ2-3; 10 bases agree with TRBD2. The V gene's germline CDR1 is SNHLY and CDR2 FYNNEI. This CDR3 contains 14 residues. The ends lost 4 bases at V and 5 bases at J; junction bases unmatched: 3. The chain's CDR3 is CASSAAGGKDTQYF. CDR3 nucleotides: TGTGCCAGCAGTGCAGCGGGGGGGAAAGATACGCAGTATTTT.

This CDR3 reads CASSVQGFAYEQYF. DNA for the CDR3: TGCGCCAGCAGTGTGCAGGGGTTTGCCTACGAGCAGTACTTC. The rearrangement joins TRBV4-1 to TRBJ2-5; D might be TRBD1 (6 bases). Matching the DNA end better, TRBJ2-7 makes the J call doubtful. In germline, CDR1 is MGHRA, CDR2 YSYEKL. The CDR3 consists of 14 residues.

The V and J genes are TRBV2 and TRBJ1-1; D might be TRBD1 (6 bases). Germline CDR1 reads SNHLY; CDR2 reads FYNNEI. V gave up 6 bases and J gave up 2 bases, with 16 bases separating them. The CDR3 sequence is 15 residues long. The CDR3 is CASSPLRQANTEAFF. In nucleotides, the CDR3 is TGTGCCAGCAGCCCACTCCGACAGGCCAACACTGAAGCTTTCTTT.

This sequence joins TRBV19 and TRBJ2-6; 9 positions match TRBD1. The length of the CDR3 is 17 residues. J was trimmed by 0 bases and V by 6 bases; bases with no gene match: 6. The germline V gene has CDR1 LNHDA and CDR2 SQIVND (reference sequence). CDR3 loop: CASRSGQGLSGANVLTF. CDR3 nucleotide sequence: TGTGCCAGTAGGTCGGGACAGGGCCTCTCTGGGGCCAACGTCCTGACTTTC.

The J gene is TRBJ1-1, the V gene TRBV5-6; possibly TRBD1 for D (6 bases). Germline V gene lookup returns CDR1 SGHDT and CDR2 YYEEEE. Trimming took 4 bases from V and 3 from J, leaving 16 bases between them. The CDR3 runs 15 residues. Here the CDR3 reads CASSPRWGADTEAFF. Written as DNA, the CDR3 is TGTGCCAGCAGCCCCCGTTGGGGGGCAGACACTGAAGCTTTCTTT.